This is a list of T cell receptor beta chains from one sample in a study of Ad26.COV2.S vaccination and SARS-CoV-2 variants. Sequencing used immunoSEQ multiplex PCR; TCRdb keeps in-frame clones, though not all of them. The sample lists 300,000 to 500,000 clones; 88% were seen once. This sample comprised peripheral blood, obtained in a trial of Ad26.COV2.S vaccine versus placebo. Receptors were obtained from a person between 18 and 60 years old who received the Ad26.COV2.S COVID-19 vaccine or a placebo. CDR3s include the opening cysteine and the closing phenylalanine or tryptophan. D genes are given only for firm matches. Rows give clone size only sometimes, using once, few, many, or a class for an expanded clone.

abundance	d_gene	v_gene	j_gene	CDR3aa	CDR3nt
-	TRBD2	TRBV5-4	TRBJ2-1	CASRASGGSAYNEQFF	TGTGCCAGCAGGGCTAGCGGGGGGTCGGCCTACAATGAGCAGTTCTTC
-	-	TRBV9	TRBJ2-1	CASSENRDYNEQFF	TGTGCCAGCAGCGAGAACCGGGACTACAATGAGCAGTTCTTC
-	TRBD2	TRBV6-5	TRBJ2-1	CASSPGTSHNEQFF	TGTGCCAGCAGCCCCGGGACTAGTCACAATGAGCAGTTCTTC
-	-	TRBV5-1	TRBJ2-5	CASRELAMETQYF	TGCGCCAGCAGAGAGCTAGCGATGGAGACCCAGTACTTC
-	TRBD1	TRBV27	TRBJ2-2	CASSGTGGANGELFF	TGTGCCAGCAGCGGGACAGGGGGCGCCAACGGGGAGCTGTTTTTT
-	-	TRBV2	TRBJ2-7	CASSEAGQTYEQYF	TGTGCCAGCAGTGAAGCCGGACAGACCTACGAGCAGTACTTC
-	TRBD1	TRBV5-4	TRBJ1-2	CASSPTDRGNGYTF	TGTGCCAGCAGCCCGACGGACAGGGGGAATGGCTACACCTTC
-	TRBD1	TRBV24-1	TRBJ2-3	CATSPDRGREDTQYF	TGTGCCACCAGCCCAGACAGGGGGCGGGAAGATACGCAGTATTTT
-	TRBD1	TRBV2	TRBJ1-4	CASSETGGANEKLFF	TGTGCCAGCAGTGAAACAGGGGGGGCTAATGAAAAACTGTTTTTT
-	-	TRBV9	TRBJ2-3	CASSVAAGPFTDTQYF	TGTGCCAGCAGCGTAGCGGCGGGGCCGTTCACAGATACGCAGTATTTT
-	-	TRBV4-1	TRBJ2-2	CASSQSELGAGELFF	TGCGCCAGCAGCCAGTCCGAGCTCGGGGCCGGGGAGCTGTTTTTT
once	TRBD1	TRBV24-1	TRBJ1-4	CATSEDRGRNEKLFF	TGTGCCACCAGTGAGGACAGGGGGCGAAATGAAAAACTGTTTTTT
-	-	TRBV13	TRBJ2-3	CASSSEDTGTNQRTDTQYF	TGTGCCAGCAGCTCGGAAGACACAGGGACTAACCAACGCACAGATACGCAGTATTTT
-	TRBD1	TRBV6-1	TRBJ2-2	CASSGWDRVNTGELFF	TGTGCCAGCAGTGGGTGGGACAGGGTGAACACCGGGGAGCTGTTTTTT
-	TRBD1	TRBV7-2	TRBJ2-5	CASSLGPGTAIQETQYF	TGTGCCAGCAGCTTAGGACCTGGGACAGCTATCCAAGAGACCCAGTACTTC
-	-	TRBV7-2	TRBJ2-1	CASSLTGYNEQFF	TGTGCCAGCAGCTTAACAGGCTACAATGAGCAGTTCTTC
once	-	TRBV19	TRBJ2-5	CASSTGGETQYF	TGTGCCAGTAGTACGGGGGGCGAGACCCAGTACTTC